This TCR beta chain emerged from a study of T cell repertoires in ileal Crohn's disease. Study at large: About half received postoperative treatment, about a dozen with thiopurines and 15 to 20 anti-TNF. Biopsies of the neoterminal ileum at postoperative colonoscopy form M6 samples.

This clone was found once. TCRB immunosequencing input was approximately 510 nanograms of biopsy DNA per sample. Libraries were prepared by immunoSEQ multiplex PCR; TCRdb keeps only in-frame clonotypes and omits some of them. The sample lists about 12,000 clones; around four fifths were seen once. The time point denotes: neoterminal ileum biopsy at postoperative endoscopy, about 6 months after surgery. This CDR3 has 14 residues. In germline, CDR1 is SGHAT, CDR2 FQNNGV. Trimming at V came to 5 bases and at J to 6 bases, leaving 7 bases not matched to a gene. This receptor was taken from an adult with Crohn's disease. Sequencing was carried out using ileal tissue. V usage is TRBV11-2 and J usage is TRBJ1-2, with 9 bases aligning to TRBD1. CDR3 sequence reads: CASSLGTGSDGYTF. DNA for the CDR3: TGTGCCAGCAGCCTGGGGACAGGGTCGGATGGCTACACCTTC.